This TCR beta chain was profiled in a study of shared T cell receptors in the human thymus. Produced via immunoSEQ multiplex PCR; TCRdb's table is partial and in-frame only. Counted here are approximately 660,000 clones, 70% to 90% occurring once; the ten biggest clones make up 0.0095% to 0.012%. The CDR3 extends over 15 amino acids. The V segment lost 3 bases and the J segment 5 bases; nucleotides outside the gene matches: 8. Germline V gene data show CDR1 as GTSNPN and CDR2 as SVGIG (reference sequence). A further study also used this sample, focusing on human thymus T cells. That study adds: Thymus was obtained from resections taken during corrective heart surgery. In unrelated individuals, thymic repertoires overlapped highly, according to related research.

The sequence was obtained from a boy under three years old with a congenital heart defect. This sequence joins TRBV30 and TRBJ2-5; TRBD2 agrees at 11 bases. Sequencing was performed on thymocytes. The CDR3 bases are TGTGCCTGGAGACCCTTGTTAGCGGGAGGGGAGACCCAGTACTTC. It yields the protein CAWRPLLAGGETQYF.